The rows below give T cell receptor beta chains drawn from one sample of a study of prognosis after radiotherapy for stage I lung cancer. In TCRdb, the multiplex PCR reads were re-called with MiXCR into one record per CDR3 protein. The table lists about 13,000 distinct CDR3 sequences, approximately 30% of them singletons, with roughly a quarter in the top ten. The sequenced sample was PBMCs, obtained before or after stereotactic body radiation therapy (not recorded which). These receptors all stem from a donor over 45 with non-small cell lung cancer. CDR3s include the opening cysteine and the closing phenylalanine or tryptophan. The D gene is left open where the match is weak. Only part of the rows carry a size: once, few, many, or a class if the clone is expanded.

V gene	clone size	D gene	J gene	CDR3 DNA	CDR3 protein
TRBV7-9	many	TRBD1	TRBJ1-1	TGTGCCAGCAGCTTAGGTCTCGGGACAGTAGTTAGAGCTTTCTTT	CASSLGLGTVVRAFF
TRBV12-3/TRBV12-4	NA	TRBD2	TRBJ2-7	TGTGCCAGCAGTGGACTAGGAACTTACGAGCAGTACTTC	CASSGLGTYEQYF
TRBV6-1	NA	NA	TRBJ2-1	TGTGCCAGCAAACACGCGGGACAGTCAGACGAGCAGTTCTTC	CASKHAGQSDEQFF
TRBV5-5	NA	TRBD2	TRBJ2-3	TGTGCCAGCAGGGAAGGGACTAGCGGGAGGAAGACAGATACGCAGTATTTT	CASREGTSGRKTDTQYF
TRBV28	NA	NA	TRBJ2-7	TGTGCCAGCAGTTTATCGGGGTCGGAGGGCAACCAGCAGTACTTC	CASSLSGSEGNQQYF
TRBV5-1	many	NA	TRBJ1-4	TGCGCCAGCAGCTTCACGGCTGCTAATGAAAAACTGTTTTTT	CASSFTAANEKLFF
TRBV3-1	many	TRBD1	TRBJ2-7	TGTGCCAGCAGCCAAGGGTCAGGGGGCTTTTATGAGCAGTACTTC	CASSQGSGGFYEQYF
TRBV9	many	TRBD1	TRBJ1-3	TGTGCCAGCAGTAAAAGGGACAGACAATCTGGAAACACCATATATTTT	CASSKRDRQSGNTIYF
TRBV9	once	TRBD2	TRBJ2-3	TGTGCCAGCAGCGTAGGGGCTTGCGGGGGTACAGATACGCAGTATTTT	CASSVGACGGTDTQYF
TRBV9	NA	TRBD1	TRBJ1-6	TGTGCCAGCATTAACCGGGACAGACTGAATTCACCCCTCCACTTT	CASINRDRLNSPLHF
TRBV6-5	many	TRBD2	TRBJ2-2	TGTGCCAGCAGTTACAACCGGGAGGAGAACACCGGGGAGCTGTTTTTT	CASSYNREENTGELFF
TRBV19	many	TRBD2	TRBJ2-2	TGTGCCAGTAAGGTTCGGGGGGGGCCCACCGGGGAGCTGTTTTTT	CASKVRGGPTGELFF
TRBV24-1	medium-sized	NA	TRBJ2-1	TGTGCCACCAGTGGGGTGGGGATAGGATACAATGAGCAGTTCTTC	CATSGVGIGYNEQFF
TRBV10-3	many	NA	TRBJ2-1	TGTGCCATCAGTTGGGCTAGCAATGAGCAGTTCTTC	CAISWASNEQFF
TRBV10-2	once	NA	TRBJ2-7	TGCGCCAGCAGTGAGCCGGGACTCAGGTATCCCTACGAGCAGTACTTC	CASSEPGLRYPYEQYF
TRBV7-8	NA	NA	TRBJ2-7	TGTGCCATCAGCCCGTTTTTTTCAAGGCACTATGAGCAGTACTTC	CAISPFFSRHYEQYF
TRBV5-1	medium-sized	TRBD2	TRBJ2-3	TGCGCCAGCAGCAATAGGACTAGCGGCACAGATACGCAGTATTTT	CASSNRTSGTDTQYF
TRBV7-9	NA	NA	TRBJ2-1	TGTGCCAGCAGCTCCTGGACTGGCGATACAGAGTTTGAGCAGTTCTTC	CASSSWTGDTEFEQFF
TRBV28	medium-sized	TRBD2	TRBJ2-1	TGTGCCAGCCGGGCTAGCGGGTACAATGAGCAGTTCTTC	CASRASGYNEQFF
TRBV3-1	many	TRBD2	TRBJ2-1	TGTGCCAGCAGCCAAGCGGGGACTAGCGGTGAGCAGTTCTTC	CASSQAGTSGEQFF
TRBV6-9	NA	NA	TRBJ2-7	TGTGCCAGCAGTTCCCTCGACAGGCTATCCTACGAGCAGTACTTC	CASSSLDRLSYEQYF
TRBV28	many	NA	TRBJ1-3	TGTGCCAGCAGGGAGGAGGGGATCTCTGGAGACACCGTATATTTT	CASREEGISGDTVYF
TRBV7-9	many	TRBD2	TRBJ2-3	TGTGCCAGCAGCCGCCCTGGGACTAGCGGGAGGACAGATACGCAGTATTTT	CASSRPGTSGRTDTQYF
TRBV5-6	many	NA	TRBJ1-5	TGTGCCAGCAGCTTGGAGAGATATAGCAATCAGCCCCAGCATTTT	CASSLERYSNQPQHF
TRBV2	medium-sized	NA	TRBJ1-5	TGTGCCAGCACCAAGGGACTTAGCAATCAGCCCCAGCATTTT	CASTKGLSNQPQHF
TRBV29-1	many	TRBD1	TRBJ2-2	TGCAGCGCCCGGACAGGGGGCAGAACCGGGGAGCTGTTTTTT	CSARTGGRTGELFF
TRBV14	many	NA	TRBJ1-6	TGTGCCAGCAGCCAATTCTTCCCCCGCGATCGTAATTCACCCCTCCACTTT	CASSQFFPRDRNSPLHF
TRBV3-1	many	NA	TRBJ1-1	TGTGCCAGCAGCCGGCTAAGTGGGTACACTGAAGCTTTCTTT	CASSRLSGYTEAFF
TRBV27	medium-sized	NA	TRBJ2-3	TGTGCCAGCAGTTTCAGAGCACCGAACACAGATACGCAGTATTTT	CASSFRAPNTDTQYF
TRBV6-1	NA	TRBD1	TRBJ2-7	TGTGCCAGACACCGGGACAGGGGAATAGGTGAGCAGTACTTC	CARHRDRGIGEQYF
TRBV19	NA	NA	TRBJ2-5	TGTGCCAGTAGTATCGGGCAGTCCTGGTCAGAGACCCAGTACTTC	CASSIGQSWSETQYF
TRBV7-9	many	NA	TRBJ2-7	TGTGCCAGCAGCCAAACCCCAAGCTACGAGCAGTACTTC	CASSQTPSYEQYF
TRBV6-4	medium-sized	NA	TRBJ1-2	TGTGCCAGCAGTTGGGGCAGTCAAGCTAACTATGGCTACACCTTC	CASSWGSQANYGYTF